These T cell receptor beta chains were read from a single sample in a study of blood T cell repertoires in COVID-19. Sequencing used immunoSEQ multiplex PCR; TCRdb keeps in-frame clones, though not all of them. The table shows about 200,000 clones, with around 81% occurring only once. The sequenced material came from peripheral blood. The source is a man aged 60-69 years with COVID-19, enrolled during active disease. Both conserved end residues are part of each CDR3. D genes are given only for firm matches. Only part of the rows carry a size: once, few, many, or a class if the clone is expanded.

size: .
J: TRBJ1-5
V: TRBV5-1
D: .
DNA: TGCGCCAGCAGCTTGGAACCGCTAAGCAATCAGCCCCAGCATTTT
CDR3: CASSLEPLSNQPQHF

size: .
J: TRBJ2-3
V: TRBV7-2
D: TRBD2
DNA: TGTGCCAGCAGCTTTATAGCGGGAGGGATCAGGAACACAGATACGCAGTATTTT
CDR3: CASSFIAGGIRNTDTQYF

size: .
J: TRBJ2-1
V: TRBV5-1
D: TRBD2
DNA: TGCGCCAGCAGCGTGACCGGGACTACATACAATGAGCAGTTCTTC
CDR3: CASSVTGTTYNEQFF

size: .
J: TRBJ1-5
V: TRBV19
D: TRBD1
DNA: TGTGCCAGTAGTATGACAGGGTCCCAACAGCCCCAGCATTTT
CDR3: CASSMTGSQQPQHF

size: .
J: TRBJ1-6
V: TRBV11-2
D: .
DNA: TGTGCCAGCAGCGCCGGGGGCTCCTATAATTCACCCCTCCACTTT
CDR3: CASSAGGSYNSPLHF

size: .
J: TRBJ1-3
V: TRBV12-3/TRBV12-4
D: .
DNA: TGTGCCAGCAGTGACAGCTCTGGAAACACCATATATTTT
CDR3: CASSDSSGNTIYF

size: .
J: TRBJ1-3
V: TRBV5-1
D: .
DNA: TGCGCCAGCAGCCCCCAGGCCCCCCCTGGAAACACCATATATTTT
CDR3: CASSPQAPPGNTIYF

size: once
J: TRBJ1-1
V: TRBV28
D: TRBD1
DNA: TGTGCCAGCACCCTCGGGGGGACAGGGAACACTGAAGCTTTCTTT
CDR3: CASTLGGTGNTEAFF

size: once
J: TRBJ1-1
V: TRBV15
D: .
DNA: TGTGCCACCAGCAGAGATAGGGGTTTCACTGAAGCTTTCTTT
CDR3: CATSRDRGFTEAFF

size: .
J: TRBJ1-6
V: TRBV28
D: .
DNA: TGTGCCAGCAGTTTAGAGGGGGAGTCCTATAATTCACCCCTCCACTTT
CDR3: CASSLEGESYNSPLHF

size: .
J: TRBJ2-2
V: TRBV10-3
D: TRBD1
DNA: TGTGCCATCAGTGTCGTAGGGGGCTTCACCGGGGAGCTGTTTTTT
CDR3: CAISVVGGFTGELFF

size: .
J: TRBJ1-1
V: TRBV9
D: .
DNA: TGTGCCAGCCGACGCCGGGACAAGAACACTGAAGCTTTCTTT
CDR3: CASRRRDKNTEAFF

size: few
J: TRBJ2-3
V: TRBV28
D: .
DNA: TGTGCCAGCAGCCCGGGGGGCACAGATACGCAGTATTTT
CDR3: CASSPGGTDTQYF

size: .
J: TRBJ1-1
V: TRBV7-3
D: .
DNA: TGTGCCAGCAGCCCCCGTATGAACACTGAAGCTTTCTTT
CDR3: CASSPRMNTEAFF

size: .
J: TRBJ1-1
V: TRBV6-5
D: .
DNA: TGTGCCAGCAGTTCTCTCCTATTTATCGCTGAAGCTTTCTTT
CDR3: CASSSLLFIAEAFF

size: .
J: TRBJ2-1
V: TRBV6-4
D: TRBD1
DNA: TGTGCCAGCAGTGGTGACAGGGGCGGTCAAGAATTCTTC
CDR3: CASSGDRGGQEFF

size: once
J: TRBJ1-1
V: TRBV5-1
D: .
DNA: TGCGCCAGCAGCTCCGGACAACCGAACACTGAAGCTTTCTTT
CDR3: CASSSGQPNTEAFF

size: .
J: TRBJ1-2
V: TRBV5-1
D: .
DNA: TGCGCCAGCAAGGTAACGGCAGGATCCAACTATGGCTACACCTTC
CDR3: CASKVTAGSNYGYTF